This passage covers 10 T cell receptor beta chains from one sample sequenced in a study of chemoradiotherapy in HPV16-positive cancers. Here immunoSEQ multiplex PCR was the method, and the copy in TCRdb shows in-frame clones only, minus some. The table shows under 6,500 clones, with approximately 80% occurring only once. Sequencing used tumor tissue, obtained from a patient who underwent chemoradiotherapy. These receptors all stem from a human donor with HPV-associated anogenital cancer.

The chain recombines TRBV2 with TRBJ2-4, with D perhaps TRBD1 or TRBD2 (6 bases each). Trimming shortened V by 8 bases and J by 3 bases, and 14 bases separated the two germline ends. The CDR3 totals 14 residues. Germline V CDR1 and CDR2: SNHLY, FYNNEI. The CDR3 protein is CASGGRTDKNIQYF. The CDR3 DNA is TGTGCCAGCGGGGGGCGGACGGACAAAAACATTCAGTACTTC. The full variable domain, with the rest looked up from reference TRBV2 and TRBJ2-4, is EPEVTQTPSHQVTQMGQEVILRCVPISNHLYFYWYRQILGQKVEFLVSFYNNEISEKSEIFDDQFSVERPDGSNFTLKIRSTKLEDSAMYFCASGGRTDKNIQYFGAGTRLSVL.

The chain uses TRBV19 and TRBJ1-1; the D gene is possibly TRBD1 (5 bases). The V gene's germline CDR1 is LNHDA and CDR2 SQIVND (reference sequence). This CDR3 is built from 13 residues. V lost 5 bases to trimming and J lost 7 bases, with 14 bases between them. CDR3 sequence: CASSPSREIEAFF. The CDR3 DNA is TGTGCCAGTAGTCCCTCCAGGGAAATTGAAGCTTTCTTT. Variable domain in full (rest from reference TRBV19 and TRBJ1-1): DGGITQSPKYLFRKEGQNVTLSCEQNLNHDAMYWYRQDPGQGLRLIYYSQIVNDFQKGDIAEGYSVSREKKESFPLTVTSAQKNPTAFYLCASSPSREIEAFFGQGTRLTVV.

This clone was seen only once. V usage is TRBV7-2 and J usage is TRBJ2-7; D may be TRBD2 (6 bases). Germline lookup yields CDR1 SGHTA and CDR2 FQGNSA. The V gene lost 5 bases and the J gene lost 2 bases, with 16 bases spanning the gap. This CDR3 is built from 15 residues. The CDR3 bases are TGTGCCAGCAGCCCGACGGGCGGGGCCACCTACGAGCAGTACTTC. Amino acid sequence: CASSPTGGATYEQYF.

This clone came up once. CDR3 nucleotides: TGTGCCAGTAGAAACGGACCAAACACTGAAGCTTTCTTT. Its translation: CASRNGPNTEAFF. J is TRBJ1-1 and V is TRBV19, with unresolved D. The CDR3 length is 13 residues. Germline lookup yields CDR1 LNHDA and CDR2 SQIVND (reference sequence). Trimming removed 6 bases from V and 2 bases from J, with 10 bases in between.

This chain connects TRBV5-1 to TRBJ2-1; TRBD1 agrees at 8 bases. The germline CDR1 and CDR2 sequences are SGHRS and YFSETQ. The V gene end was trimmed by 4 bases and the J gene end by 6 bases; junction bases not matched to a gene: 6. The CDR3 runs 14 residues. The CDR3: CASSLDRASNEQFF. The CDR3 DNA reads TGCGCCAGCAGCCTGGACAGGGCAAGCAATGAGCAGTTCTTC.

The gene calls are TRBV15 and TRBJ2-1; the match to TRBD2 covers 9 bases. Germline V gene data show CDR1 as LNHNV and CDR2 as YYDKDF (reference sequence). The CDR3 sequence is 17 residues long. V lost 3 bases to trimming and J lost 2 bases; unmatched junction nucleotides: 8. In DNA form, the CDR3 reads TGTGCCACCAGCAGTGGGCTAGCGGGGACAACCTACAATGAGCAGTTCTTC. Translated, it gives CATSSGLAGTTYNEQFF.

The genes are TRBV5-5 and TRBJ1-4, with D perhaps TRBD1 (5 bases). Germline V lookup: CDR1 SGHKS, CDR2 YYEKEE (reference sequence). This CDR3 comprises 17 residues. V dropped 1 base and J dropped 4 bases, with 17 bases sitting between them. The CDR3 loop reads CASSLMGEGPINEKLFF. The CDR3 nucleotides read TGTGCCAGCAGCTTGATGGGGGAGGGCCCGATTAATGAAAAACTGTTTTTT.

The chain carries TRBV4-1 and TRBJ2-5; tentatively, D is TRBD1 (6 bases). The CDR3 length is 14 residues. V was clipped by 6 bases and J by 5 bases, with 16 bases between them. Germline CDR1 reads MGHRA; CDR2 reads YSYEKL. The DNA of the CDR3 is TGCGCCAGCAGATCGAAGCAGGGGTGGGAGACCCAGTACTTC. This sequence encodes CASRSKQGWETQYF.

The chain joins TRBV19 to TRBJ2-2, with D unclear. Trimming stripped 9 bases from V and 6 bases from J, with 14 bases between. This CDR3 is 13 amino acids long. Germline CDR1 is LNHDA and CDR2 is SQIVND (reference sequence). CDR3 in DNA: TGTGCCAGCAAGTGGGGAATGGCCGGGGAGCTGTTTTTT. Translating it yields CASKWGMAGELFF. Filled out from reference TRBV19 and TRBJ2-2, the complete variable domain reads DGGITQSPKYLFRKEGQNVTLSCEQNLNHDAMYWYRQDPGQGLRLIYYSQIVNDFQKGDIAEGYSVSREKKESFPLTVTSAQKNPTAFYLCASKWGMAGELFFGEGSRLTVL.

The chain is built from TRBV6-5 and TRBJ1-2; TRBD1 is a possible D gene (6 bases). CDR1 and CDR2 (germline): MNHEY, SVGAGI. Trimming left V 1 base short and J 4 bases short, with 10 bases between. The CDR3 runs to 14 residues. The CDR3 reads CASSYLGGFYGYTF. Here the CDR3 DNA reads TGTGCCAGCAGTTACTTAGGGGGATTCTATGGCTACACCTTC.